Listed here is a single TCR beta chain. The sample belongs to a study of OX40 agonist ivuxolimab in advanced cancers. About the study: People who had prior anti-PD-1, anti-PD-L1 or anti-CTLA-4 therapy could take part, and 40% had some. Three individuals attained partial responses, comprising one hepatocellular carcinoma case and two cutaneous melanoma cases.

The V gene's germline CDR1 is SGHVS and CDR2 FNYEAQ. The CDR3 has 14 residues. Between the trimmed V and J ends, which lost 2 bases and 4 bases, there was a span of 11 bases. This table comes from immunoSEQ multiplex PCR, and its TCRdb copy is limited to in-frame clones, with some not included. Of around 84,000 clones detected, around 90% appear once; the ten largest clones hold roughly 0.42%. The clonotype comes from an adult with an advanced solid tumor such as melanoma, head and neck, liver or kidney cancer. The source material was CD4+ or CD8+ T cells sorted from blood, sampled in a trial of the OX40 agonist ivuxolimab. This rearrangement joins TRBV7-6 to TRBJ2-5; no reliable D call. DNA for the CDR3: TGTGCCAGCAGCTTAATGGGTTCCGGAGAGACCCAGTACTTC. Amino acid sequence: CASSLMGSGETQYF. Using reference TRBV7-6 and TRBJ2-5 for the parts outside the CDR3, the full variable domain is GAGVSQSPRYKVTKRGQDVALRCDPISGHVSLYWYRQALGQGPEFLTYFNYEAQQDKSGLPNDRFSAERPEGSISTLTIQRTEQRDSAMYRCASSLMGSGETQYFGPGTRLLVL.